The 9 T cell receptor beta chains below all came from one sample that was sequenced in a study of blood T cell repertoires in COVID-19. Assay used: immunoSEQ multiplex PCR; TCRdb lists only in-frame clones, some missing. Altogether hundreds of thousands of clones are present, roughly 84% being singletons, with the ten largest covering about a sixth. The sample comprised peripheral blood. These receptors were collected from a woman of 80 years or more with active or convalescent COVID-19.

The chain combines TRBV28 with TRBJ1-2; weak D call: TRBD1 (5 bases). Germline loops: CDR1 MDHEN, CDR2 SYDVKM. CDR3 size: 15 residues. The V gene lost 10 bases and the J gene lost 8 bases, with 26 bases spanning the gap. CDR3 region: CATHGGTLRVWGYTF. CDR3 nucleotides: TGTGCCACTCACGGGGGTACCCTGAGGGTTTGGGGCTACACCTTC.

This clone came up a few times. The J gene is TRBJ1-5, the V gene TRBV7-8; 9 bases are a match to TRBD1. Germline V gene sequence: CDR1 SGHVS, CDR2 FQNEAQ. Trimming at V came to 6 bases and at J to 7 bases, leaving 10 bases not matched to a gene. The CDR3 extends over 15 amino acids. The CDR3 protein is CASSTGQGPTQPQHF. DNA of the CDR3: TGTGCCAGCAGTACGGGACAGGGACCCACCCAGCCCCAGCATTTT. Full variable domain (missing parts from reference TRBV7-8 and TRBJ1-5): GAGVSQSPRYKVAKRGQDVALRCDPISGHVSLFWYQQALGQGPEFLTYFQNEAQLDKSGLPSDRFFAERPEGSVSTLKIQRTQQEDSAVYLCASSTGQGPTQPQHFGDGTRLSIL.

CDR3 amino acids: CASSLAAGGPGGQETQYF. DNA for the CDR3: TGTGCCAGCAGCTTAGCGGCGGGAGGGCCTGGTGGGCAAGAGACCCAGTACTTC. The V gene is TRBV7-9, the J gene TRBJ2-5; 9 nucleotides align to TRBD2. There are 18 residues in the CDR3. The V segment lost 0 bases and the J segment 2 bases; nucleotides outside the gene matches: 10. The germline V gene encodes CDR1 SEHNR and CDR2 FQNEAQ (reference sequence).

V usage is TRBV5-1 and J usage is TRBJ1-5; TRBD1 aligns across 7 bases. The V gene end was trimmed by 4 bases and the J gene end by 4 bases; junction bases not matched to a gene: 5. Germline V gene lookup returns CDR1 SGHRS and CDR2 YFSETQ. The CDR3 loop spans 14 amino acids. Here the CDR3 reads CASSRTGGNQPQHF. The CDR3 bases are TGCGCCAGCAGCCGGACAGGCGGAAATCAGCCCCAGCATTTT. Using reference TRBV5-1 and TRBJ1-5 for the parts outside the CDR3, the full variable domain is KAGVTQTPRYLIKTRGQQVTLSCSPISGHRSVSWYQQTPGQGLQFLFEYFSETQRNKGNFPGRFSGRQFSNSRSEMNVSTLELGDSALYLCASSRTGGNQPQHFGDGTRLSIL.

V is TRBV6-6 and J is TRBJ2-2, with TRBD2 matching over 13 bases. The CDR3 is made up of 16 amino acids. Germline CDR1 and CDR2: MNHNY and SVGAGI (reference sequence). The V gene end was trimmed by 6 bases and the J gene end by 5 bases; junction bases not matched to a gene: 6. This CDR3 reads CASRLLAGGPTGELFF. CDR3 coding DNA: TGTGCCAGCAGATTACTAGCGGGGGGGCCAACCGGGGAGCTGTTTTTT.

The chain employs TRBV28 and TRBJ1-2; unclear D gene. Germline CDR1 is MDHEN and CDR2 is SYDVKM. V lost 4 bases and J 5 bases, leaving 14 bases between the germline ends. The CDR3 runs 14 residues. The CDR3 is CASSYGSGGYGYTF. The CDR3 DNA follows: TGTGCCAGCAGTTATGGATCAGGAGGGTATGGCTACACCTTC.

This chain uses TRBV15 with TRBJ1-6, with D tentatively TRBD1 (5 bases). Germline CDR1 is LNHNV and CDR2 is YYDKDF (reference sequence). The CDR3 has 15 amino acids. The ends were cut back, 5 bases at V and 4 bases at J, with 12 bases in the middle. This CDR3 is CATSPRGGYNSPLHF. The DNA of the CDR3 is TGTGCCACCAGCCCCCGGGGGGGGTATAATTCACCCCTCCACTTT.

The rearrangement links TRBV2 to TRBJ1-5; D not resolved. V lost 4 bases and J 5 bases, leaving 12 bases between the germline ends. This CDR3 comprises 14 residues. Germline V gene sequence: CDR1 SNHLY, CDR2 FYNNEI. Here the CDR3 DNA reads TGTGCCAGCAGTGGACTTTCGTACTATCAGCCCCAGCATTTT. Translating gives CASSGLSYYQPQHF.

V and J are TRBV18 and TRBJ2-7; 7 bases align to TRBD2. Germline CDR1 reads KGHSH; CDR2 reads LQKENI. V shed 6 bases and J 3 bases; nucleotides not matched to a gene: 20. The CDR3 loop spans 18 amino acids. The CDR3 spells CASSLGEGPAIWSYEQYF. As DNA, the CDR3 is TGTGCCAGCTCGTTAGGGGAGGGGCCCGCGATTTGGAGCTACGAGCAGTACTTC.